The rows below give T cell receptor beta chains drawn from one sample of a study of beta chain features in type 1 diabetes. Sequencing was performed with immunoSEQ multiplex PCR; in TCRdb, only in-frame clones are kept and a portion is missing. There are fewer than 350,000 clones in the sample; about 20% occur only once, and approximately 0.043% lies in the top ten. Sequencing input: naive CD4+ T cells from blood. The receptors were gathered from a woman in her late teens or twenties in good health. Each CDR3 is given with its conserved first and last residue. D genes are given only for firm matches. Size tells how often a clone was seen (once, few, many) or the class of an expanded clone, and some rows leave it out.

>TRBV5-4|few|NA|TRBJ1-5
CASSLGGGDQPQHF
TGTGCCAGCAGCTTGGGGGGGGGCGATCAGCCCCAGCATTTT
>TRBV7-8|few|NA|TRBJ2-7
CASSPVRTVAYEQYF
TGTGCCAGCAGCCCCGTTAGAACGGTGGCCTACGAGCAGTACTTC
>TRBV29-1|NA|NA|TRBJ1-1
CSVGTNTEAFF
TGCAGCGTTGGGACAAACACTGAAGCTTTCTTT
>TRBV23-1|few|TRBD1|TRBJ1-6
CASSQSGTVNNSPLHF
TGCGCCAGCAGTCAATCCGGGACAGTAAATAATTCACCCCTCCACTTT
>TRBV5-1|NA|NA|TRBJ2-7
CASSLQTSSYEQYF
TGCGCCAGCAGCCTCCAAACCAGCTCCTACGAGCAGTACTTC
>TRBV19|few|TRBD1|TRBJ2-7
CASSRGRDRGYEQYF
TGTGCCAGTTCCCGTGGCCGGGACAGGGGTTACGAGCAGTACTTC
>TRBV28|few|NA|TRBJ2-7
CASSSLTSEQYF
TGTGCCAGCAGTTCTTTGACTAGCGAGCAGTACTTC
>TRBV12-5|few|NA|TRBJ2-6
CASGLGTGPGANVLTF
TGTGCTAGTGGTTTGGGTACAGGGCCTGGGGCCAACGTCCTGACTTTC
>TRBV7-2|NA|NA|TRBJ2-3
CASSLRVRSDTQYF
TGTGCCAGCAGCTTACGGGTTCGATCAGATACGCAGTATTTT
>TRBV7-7|NA|TRBD2|TRBJ2-7
CASSLGGGYEQYF
TGTGCTAGCAGCCTAGGCGGGGGGTACGAGCAGTACTTC
>TRBV5-1|NA|NA|TRBJ1-5
CASSLGTDNQPQHF
TGCGCCAGCAGCTTGGGGACAGACAATCAGCCCCAGCATTTT
>TRBV11-1|NA|NA|TRBJ2-1
CASSSYQKNEQFF
TGTGCCAGCAGCTCTTATCAGAAGAATGAGCAGTTCTTC
>TRBV18|NA|TRBD1|TRBJ1-2
CASSRTGGRDGYTF
TGTGCCAGCTCACGGACAGGGGGCAGGGATGGCTACACCTTC
>TRBV6-1|few|NA|TRBJ1-2
CASSEVFRHGNYGYTF
TGTGCCAGCAGTGAAGTGTTCCGGCACGGGAACTATGGCTACACCTTC
>TRBV7-2|few|TRBD2|TRBJ2-3
CASSSRFRRSGSSQYF
TGTGCCAGCAGCTCCCGTTTTAGGAGGAGCGGGAGTTCGCAGTATTTT
>TRBV7-3|NA|NA|TRBJ2-7
CASSQGTDPVYEQYF
TGCGCCAGCAGCCAAGGGACTGACCCGGTCTACGAGCAGTACTTC
>TRBV18|NA|NA|TRBJ2-3
CASSPLKEDTQYF
TGTGCCAGCTCACCATTGAAGGAGGATACGCAGTATTTT
>TRBV29-1|NA|TRBD1|TRBJ2-7
CSGRQGGSYEQYF
TGCAGCGGACGACAGGGGGGGTCTTACGAGCAGTACTTC
>TRBV30|few|NA|TRBJ2-7
CAWSPGLAGYEQYF
TGTGCCTGGAGCCCTGGGCTCGCGGGCTACGAGCAGTACTTC
>TRBV18|few|TRBD1|TRBJ2-7
CASSPGDRAREQYF
TGTGCCAGCTCACCTGGGGACAGGGCGAGGGAGCAGTACTTC
>TRBV18|few|NA|TRBJ1-1
CASSPTGNTEAFF
TGTGCCAGCTCACCTACAGGGAACACTGAAGCTTTCTTT
>TRBV29-1|few|NA|TRBJ1-2
CSVEDRKGDGYTF
TGCAGCGTTGAAGATCGGAAGGGAGATGGCTACACCTTC
>TRBV6-5|NA|NA|TRBJ1-1
CASSYSYRDTEAFF
TGTGCCAGCAGTTACTCCTACAGAGACACTGAAGCTTTCTTT
>TRBV28|NA|NA|TRBJ1-6
CASSFGAQDSPLHF
TGTGCCAGCAGTTTTGGGGCACAAGATTCACCCCTCCACTTT
>TRBV9|once|TRBD1|TRBJ1-2
CASSALQGSSYGYTF
TGTGCCAGCAGCGCCTTACAGGGGAGCAGCTATGGCTACACCTTC
>TRBV11-2|NA|NA|TRBJ2-2
CASRSARGSNTGELFF
TGTGCCAGCAGGTCGGCGCGGGGATCGAACACCGGGGAGCTGTTTTTT
>TRBV25-1|NA|TRBD2|TRBJ2-3
CASSDPPSGGTDTQYF
TGTGCCAGCAGTGATCCCCCTAGCGGGGGCACAGATACGCAGTATTTT
>TRBV7-2|few|NA|TRBJ2-7
CASSLEDGDYEQYF
TGTGCCAGCAGCTTAGAGGACGGGGACTACGAGCAGTACTTC
>TRBV11-1|NA|NA|TRBJ2-3
CASSHGSSGTFTDTQYF
TGTGCCAGCAGCCACGGTAGTAGCGGAACGTTCACAGATACGCAGTATTTT
>TRBV30|NA|TRBD2|TRBJ2-1
CAWGSGGASNEQFF
TGTGCCTGGGGAAGCGGGGGGGCCTCCAATGAGCAGTTCTTC
>TRBV7-9|NA|TRBD1|TRBJ1-3
CASSPTGGVFGNTIYF
TGTGCCAGCAGCCCGACAGGGGGAGTTTTTGGAAACACCATATATTTT
>TRBV25-1|NA|NA|TRBJ1-1
CATTGGGDTEAFF
TGTGCCACCACGGGGGGAGGGGACACTGAAGCTTTCTTT
>TRBV11-1|NA|NA|TRBJ2-1
CASSTPAQDEQFF
TGTGCCAGCAGCACTCCCGCCCAAGATGAGCAGTTCTTC
>TRBV5-1|NA|TRBD2|TRBJ2-1
CASMEREVYNEQFF
TGCGCCAGCATGGAGCGGGAAGTCTACAATGAGCAGTTCTTC
>TRBV6-6|NA|TRBD1|TRBJ1-2
CASREQGDYGYTF
TGTGCCAGCAGAGAACAGGGGGACTATGGCTACACCTTC
>TRBV5-4|NA|NA|TRBJ2-1
CASRSGGIQSVNNGEQFF
TGTGCCAGCCGTTCTGGCGGGATTCAGTCCGTAAACAATGGTGAGCAGTTCTTC
>TRBV30|few|TRBD1|TRBJ2-7
CAWSSGQGYEQYF
TGTGCCTGGAGTTCTGGACAGGGCTACGAGCAGTACTTC
>TRBV10-3|few|TRBD2|TRBJ2-5
CAISDKKASGETQYF
TGTGCCATCAGTGATAAGAAGGCTAGCGGCGAGACCCAGTACTTC
>TRBV7-2|few|TRBD1|TRBJ1-2
CASSSGQGLGDYGYTF
TGTGCCAGCAGCTCGGGACAGGGCCTCGGGGACTATGGCTACACCTTC
>TRBV7-9|NA|NA|TRBJ2-2
CASSLAQANTGELFF
TGTGCCAGCAGCTTAGCCCAGGCCAACACCGGGGAGCTGTTTTTT
>TRBV27|NA|NA|TRBJ1-6
CASSRRQNNSPLHF
TGTGCCAGCAGTCGGCGACAGAATAATTCACCCCTCCACTTT
>TRBV5-1|NA|TRBD1|TRBJ2-3
CASSARQGTTDTQYF
TGCGCCAGCAGCGCCCGACAGGGGACCACAGATACGCAGTATTTT
>TRBV7-9|few|TRBD1|TRBJ1-1
CASSLGQGLNTEAFF
TGTGCCAGCAGCTTGGGACAGGGGCTGAACACTGAAGCTTTCTTT
>TRBV30|NA|TRBD1|TRBJ1-4
CAWGGQSNEKLFF
TGTGCCTGGGGGGGACAGTCTAATGAAAAACTGTTTTTT
>TRBV7-2|few|NA|TRBJ1-2
CASSPGPQAGYTF
TGTGCCAGCAGCCCCGGCCCCCAGGCTGGCTACACCTTC
>TRBV19|NA|TRBD1|TRBJ2-7
CASRTGTGGREQYF
TGTGCCAGTAGGACCGGGACAGGGGGCCGAGAGCAGTACTTC
>TRBV29-1|few|NA|TRBJ2-3
CSVEKWGSTSTDTQYF
TGCAGCGTTGAGAAGTGGGGCTCTACTAGCACAGATACGCAGTATTTT
>TRBV5-4|NA|NA|TRBJ2-3
CASSPEAADTQYF
TGTGCCAGCAGCCCGGAAGCGGCAGATACGCAGTATTTT
>TRBV7-2|NA|TRBD1|TRBJ2-2
CASSGQGAIGELFF
TGTGCCAGCAGTGGACAGGGGGCGATCGGGGAGCTGTTTTTT